A selection of T cell receptor beta chains follows, all from one sample in a study of cytomegalovirus exposure and HLA in healthy donors. This table comes from immunoSEQ multiplex PCR, and its TCRdb copy is limited to in-frame clones, with some not included. The table lists 150,000 or so clones, with under 2.5% in the top ten. The sequencing sample was made of PBMCs. These receptors came from a woman younger than 35 in good health and CMV-seronegative. Each CDR3 is given without its conserved first and last residue.

v_gene: TRBV7-9; j_gene: TRBJ2-7; CDR3aa: ASSLSGRADEQY
v_gene: TRBV18; j_gene: TRBJ2-3; CDR3aa: ASSYNLAGASTDTQY
v_gene: TRBV4-3; j_gene: TRBJ2-5; CDR3aa: ASSQKLAGATRWETQY
v_gene: TRBV5-1; j_gene: TRBJ2-5; CDR3aa: ASRGASGTLETQY
v_gene: TRBV5-1; j_gene: TRBJ2-6; CDR3aa: ASSLVFQEGGGANVLT
v_gene: TRBV9; j_gene: TRBJ2-1; CDR3aa: SRRIHYNEQF
v_gene: TRBV30; j_gene: TRBJ2-1; CDR3aa: AWSRRGSGEQF
v_gene: TRBV10-2; j_gene: TRBJ1-5; CDR3aa: ASRGQGAGGQPQH
v_gene: TRBV6-6; j_gene: TRBJ2-7; CDR3aa: ASSPGQRRYEQY
v_gene: TRBV30; j_gene: TRBJ1-2; CDR3aa: AWMLGLDPPDGYT
v_gene: TRBV29-1; j_gene: TRBJ2-3; CDR3aa: SDKSTASSTDTQY
v_gene: TRBV28; j_gene: TRBJ1-6; CDR3aa: ASSSPLGDSSYNSPLH
v_gene: TRBV5-4; j_gene: TRBJ2-3; CDR3aa: ASSLGSGPQY
v_gene: TRBV29-1; j_gene: TRBJ2-1; CDR3aa: SVEGGRSSYNEQF
v_gene: TRBV5-6; j_gene: TRBJ2-3; CDR3aa: ASSSGLAGRIGDTQY
v_gene: TRBV5-6; j_gene: TRBJ2-3; CDR3aa: ASTGIVRGTDTQY
v_gene: TRBV19; j_gene: TRBJ2-6; CDR3aa: ASSMGAGANVLT
v_gene: TRBV21-1; j_gene: TRBJ1-1; CDR3aa: ATLRGALNTEAF
v_gene: TRBV11-1; j_gene: TRBJ2-5; CDR3aa: ASSLGSRVSQETQY
v_gene: TRBV7-2; j_gene: TRBJ1-5; CDR3aa: ASSLRQGNQPQH
v_gene: TRBV7-8; j_gene: TRBJ2-2; CDR3aa: ASSLFGTSGTNTGELF
v_gene: TRBV7-2; j_gene: TRBJ1-1; CDR3aa: ASSLTGGGRTEAF
v_gene: TRBV19; j_gene: TRBJ2-6; CDR3aa: ASSKRDSGANVLT
v_gene: TRBV27; j_gene: TRBJ1-5; CDR3aa: ASSWSVNQPQH
v_gene: TRBV6-1; j_gene: TRBJ2-4; CDR3aa: ASSLAGQVNIQY
v_gene: TRBV27; j_gene: TRBJ2-1; CDR3aa: ASSPLLAGGPREQF
v_gene: TRBV4-3; j_gene: TRBJ2-3; CDR3aa: ASSQGWRGGNTDTQY
v_gene: TRBV13; j_gene: TRBJ2-3; CDR3aa: ASSLGRVAGTDTQY
v_gene: TRBV7-9; j_gene: TRBJ2-5; CDR3aa: ASSPGLGAQETQY
v_gene: TRBV30; j_gene: TRBJ2-2; CDR3aa: AWSKGINTGELF
v_gene: TRBV14; j_gene: TRBJ2-1; CDR3aa: ASSQWLVEHNEQF
v_gene: TRBV28; j_gene: TRBJ1-2; CDR3aa: ASSFGGAGYGYT
v_gene: TRBV7-6; j_gene: TRBJ1-4; CDR3aa: ASSFGGDNEKLF
v_gene: TRBV5-6; j_gene: TRBJ2-5; CDR3aa: ASSLDLSVAGGPQETQY
v_gene: TRBV5-1; j_gene: TRBJ1-1; CDR3aa: ASSPRGGPNTEAF
v_gene: TRBV7-2; j_gene: TRBJ1-2; CDR3aa: ASSLAGGLGT
v_gene: TRBV6-1; j_gene: TRBJ2-7; CDR3aa: ASSPGFSKHYEQY
v_gene: TRBV15; j_gene: TRBJ2-3; CDR3aa: ATSKGLSTDTQY
v_gene: TRBV19; j_gene: TRBJ1-2; CDR3aa: ASSIVEGGNYGYT
v_gene: TRBV27; j_gene: TRBJ1-2; CDR3aa: ASSYATNLGQGRGYT
v_gene: TRBV9; j_gene: TRBJ2-5; CDR3aa: ASSVAGAETQY
v_gene: TRBV18; j_gene: TRBJ2-7; CDR3aa: ASSPPSRDEQY